This is a list of T cell receptor beta chains from one sample in a study of control samples from healthy donors and cancer patients. Using immunoSEQ multiplex PCR, the repertoire was profiled, and TCRdb retains in-frame clones only, with some absent. The table lists approximately 150,000 clones, roughly 88% of them singletons, with more than 1.5% in the top ten. The specimen was blood. These receptor sequences come from a man aged 18 to 30 in good health. CDR3s include the opening cysteine and the closing phenylalanine or tryptophan. D genes are given only for firm matches. The size of a clone is reported for some rows only, either as once, few or many, or as a class for expanded clones.

j_call clone_size v_call d_call cdr3_aa cdr3_nt
TRBJ1-2 NA TRBV18 NA CASSPDSSYGYTF TGTGCCAGCTCACCCGACAGTAGCTATGGCTACACCTTC
TRBJ2-5 NA TRBV5-1 NA CASSTTGIQETQYF TGCGCCAGCAGCACCACCGGGATCCAAGAGACCCAGTACTTC
TRBJ2-7 once TRBV5-5 TRBD2 CASSFGGGSSYEQYF TGTGCCAGCAGCTTTGGCGGGGGGAGCTCCTACGAGCAGTACTTC
TRBJ1-4 NA TRBV3-1/TRBV3-2 NA CASSQTGRGSNEKLFF TGTGCCAGCAGCCAAACCGGGAGGGGCTCCAATGAAAAACTGTTTTTT
TRBJ2-1 NA TRBV30 TRBD2 CAWSPTSGRNEQFF TGTGCCTGGAGTCCGACTAGCGGGAGGAATGAGCAGTTCTTC
TRBJ1-1 NA TRBV5-1 NA CASSLQGQGNTEAFF TGCGCCAGCAGCTTGCAGGGGCAGGGGAACACTGAAGCTTTCTTT
TRBJ1-2 NA TRBV7-9 TRBD1 CASSLIGPGTGASYGYTF TGTGCCAGCAGCTTAATAGGCCCCGGGACAGGGGCCTCATATGGCTACACCTTC
TRBJ1-5 NA TRBV7-2 NA CASSPGGPGTYQPQHF TGTGCCAGCAGCCCAGGAGGCCCTGGGACCTATCAGCCCCAGCATTTT
TRBJ2-5 NA TRBV2 TRBD1 CASSGQGWSEETQYF TGTGCCAGCAGTGGACAGGGGTGGTCGGAAGAGACCCAGTACTTC
TRBJ1-5 NA TRBV24-1 NA CATSEGGRNQPQHF TGTGCCACCAGTGAGGGGGGGAGGAATCAGCCCCAGCATTTT
TRBJ2-3 NA TRBV10-3 NA CAISGNTGAGTPNTDTQYF TGTGCCATCAGTGGAAATACAGGAGCCGGGACCCCTAATACAGATACGCAGTATTTT
TRBJ1-1 NA TRBV19 NA CASASGGGTEAFF TGTGCCAGTGCTTCGGGGGGGGGCACTGAAGCTTTCTTT
TRBJ2-7 once TRBV11-1 NA CASNPGRSSYEQYF TGTGCCAGCAACCCCGGAAGAAGCTCCTACGAGCAGTACTTC
TRBJ2-2 NA TRBV15 NA CATSREGVYTGELFF TGTGCCACCAGCAGAGAAGGGGTCTACACCGGGGAGCTGTTTTTT
TRBJ2-5 few TRBV11-2 TRBD2 CASSQAGRQETQYF TGTGCCAGCAGCCAAGCGGGGAGGCAAGAGACCCAGTACTTC
TRBJ2-5 NA TRBV11-1 NA CASSPDSLTQYF TGTGCCAGCAGCCCAGACAGTCTGACCCAGTACTTC
TRBJ2-1 NA TRBV10-1 NA CASSPFSGTQSSYNEQFF TGCGCCAGCAGTCCATTTTCCGGGACACAAAGCTCCTACAATGAGCAGTTCTTC
TRBJ2-2 once TRBV2 TRBD2 CASSEVGLAGANTGELFF TGTGCCAGCAGTGAAGTGGGACTAGCGGGGGCGAACACCGGGGAGCTGTTTTTT
TRBJ1-2 NA TRBV5-1 NA CASSLAGNYGYTF TGCGCCAGCAGCTTAGCAGGAAATTATGGCTACACCTTC
TRBJ2-2 NA TRBV11-3 NA CASSSGSNTGELFF TGTGCCAGCAGCTCTGGCAGTAACACCGGGGAGCTGTTTTTT
TRBJ1-6 NA TRBV19 NA CASSTAGVSYNSPLHF TGTGCCAGTAGTACCGCCGGGGTCTCCTATAATTCACCCCTCCACTTT
TRBJ1-2 NA TRBV15 NA CATSRVPKGQGGGYTF TGTGCCACCAGCAGAGTCCCGAAAGGCCAGGGAGGCGGCTACACCTTC
TRBJ2-5 NA TRBV5-1 TRBD2 CASSSIAGGLETQYF TGCGCCAGCAGCTCAATAGCGGGGGGGCTAGAGACCCAGTACTTC
TRBJ2-2 NA TRBV6-2/TRBV6-3 NA CASSYGTLTTGELFF TGTGCCAGCAGTTATGGGACCCTAACCACCGGGGAGCTGTTTTTT
TRBJ2-2 NA TRBV18 NA CASSPQWTGSGELFF TGTGCCAGCTCACCCCAGTGGACGGGGTCCGGGGAGCTGTTTTTT
TRBJ2-6 NA TRBV29-1 TRBD1 CSVEVTGYSGANVLTF TGCAGCGTTGAAGTGACAGGGTACTCTGGGGCCAACGTCCTGACTTTC
TRBJ1-5 NA TRBV6-5 NA CASKREGGSNQPQHF TGTGCCAGCAAGAGGGAGGGCGGAAGCAATCAGCCCCAGCATTTT
TRBJ1-5 NA TRBV2 NA CASSEEQGFRQPQHF TGTGCCAGCAGTGAAGAACAGGGATTTCGTCAGCCCCAGCATTTT
TRBJ1-2 NA TRBV6-4 TRBD1 CASSDPGTGDGYTF TGTGCCAGCAGTGACCCGGGGACAGGGGATGGCTACACCTTC
TRBJ1-1 NA TRBV2 NA CASSESDATNTEAFF TGTGCCAGCAGTGAATCTGACGCCACGAACACTGAAGCTTTCTTT
TRBJ1-1 once TRBV3-1/TRBV3-2 TRBD1 CASSHIQGAGTEAFF TGTGCCAGCAGCCACATACAGGGGGCGGGCACTGAAGCTTTCTTT
TRBJ2-3 NA TRBV7-2 TRBD2 CASSYSSGSAADTQYF TGTGCCAGCAGCTATTCTAGCGGTTCGGCGGCAGATACGCAGTATTTT
TRBJ2-3 once TRBV3-1/TRBV3-2 TRBD2 CASTAGEFTDTQYF TGTGCCAGCACCGCGGGGGAATTCACAGATACGCAGTATTTT
TRBJ1-5 NA TRBV6-2/TRBV6-3 NA CASSGLGSNQPQHF TGTGCCAGCAGTGGCTTAGGTAGCAATCAGCCCCAGCATTTT
TRBJ2-7 few TRBV27 NA CASSFSYEQYF TGTGCCAGCAGTTTCTCCTACGAGCAGTACTTC
TRBJ1-3 NA TRBV7-9 TRBD1 CASSRQGSGNTIYF TGTGCCAGCAGCCGACAGGGCTCTGGAAACACCATATATTTT
TRBJ2-7 NA TRBV30 NA CAWSVGRGYEQYF TGTGCCTGGAGTGTAGGGAGAGGCTACGAGCAGTACTTC
TRBJ2-5 once TRBV11-2 NA CASSPRGAVGETQYF TGTGCCAGCAGCCCACGGGGGGCGGTAGGAGAGACCCAGTACTTC
TRBJ1-1 NA TRBV3-1/TRBV3-2 NA CASSQGRNTEAFF TGTGCCAGCAGCCAAGGACGCAACACTGAAGCTTTCTTT
TRBJ1-5 NA TRBV6-2/TRBV6-3 NA CASSPQGGSNQPQHF TGTGCCAGCAGTCCACAGGGTGGGAGCAATCAGCCCCAGCATTTT
TRBJ1-2 NA TRBV12-3/TRBV12-4 NA CASSLGYGYTF TGTGCCAGCAGTTTGGGATATGGCTACACCTTC